The 4 T cell receptor beta chains in this list originate from one sample, sequenced in a study of patients and donors after allogeneic stem cell transplantation. TCRdb ran MiXCR on the RT-PCR reads and lists one entry per CDR3 protein. This table holds a few hundred thousand distinct CDR3 sequences, 13% to 15% found once. What was sequenced was blood, either unsorted or a sorted T cell fraction (not recorded which). These receptors were collected from a human donor who was either an allogeneic HSCT recipient or a stem cell or donor lymphocyte infusion donor (not recorded which). It is not recorded whose cells these are; they may come from a transplant donor.

The chain combines TRBV5-1 with TRBJ2-4; 7 bases map to TRBD1. CDR1 and CDR2 (germline): SGHRS, YFSETQ. Losses at the gene ends were 0 bases for V and 2 bases for J; bases not matched to a gene: 5. CDR3 size: 16 residues. The DNA of the CDR3 is TGCGCCAGCAGCTTGGTTCAGGGGGTATCCAAAAACATTCAGTACTTC. As protein: CASSLVQGVSKNIQYF. Full variable domain (missing parts from reference TRBV5-1 and TRBJ2-4): KAGVTQTPRYLIKTRGQQVTLSCSPISGHRSVSWYQQTPGQGLQFLFEYFSETQRNKGNFPGRFSGRQFSNSRSEMNVSTLELGDSALYLCASSLVQGVSKNIQYFGAGTRLSVL.

This clonotype was picked up many times. V and J are TRBV30 and TRBJ1-5, with 7 bases matching TRBD1. Trimming at V came to 7 bases and at J to 1 base, leaving 4 bases not matched to a gene. Germline V CDR1 and CDR2: GTSNPN, SVGIG (reference sequence). The CDR3 contains 13 residues. The CDR3 spells CAYTDRSNQPQHF. The CDR3 nucleotides read TGTGCCTATACGGACAGGAGCAATCAGCCCCAGCATTTT.

This clonotype has a handful of counts. CDR3 amino acids: CASRPIRTPPVEQYF. The DNA for the CDR3 is TGTGCCAGCAGGCCCATCCGGACTCCCCCGGTGGAGCAGTACTTC. This chain joins TRBV6-2 or TRBV6-3 and TRBJ2-7; D is perhaps TRBD2 (5 bases). The CDR3 totals 15 residues. Looked up from germline, CDR1 is MNHEY and CDR2 is SVGEGT. Trimming shortened V by 6 bases and J by 7 bases, and 22 bases separated the two germline ends.

This clonotype was counted a few times. This chain joins TRBV7-8 and TRBJ1-2; unclear D gene. The germline V gene has CDR1 SGHVS and CDR2 FQNEAQ. There are 15 residues in the CDR3. V lost 1 base and J 2 bases, leaving 11 bases between the germline ends. In DNA form, the CDR3 reads TGTGCCAGCAGCTTAGGCTCGGGTACGAACTATGGCTACACCTTC. This translates into CASSLGSGTNYGYTF.